A selection of T cell receptor beta chains follows, all from one sample in a study of technical replicates of blood from a handful of donors. The method was immunoSEQ multiplex PCR; TCRdb's version includes in-frame clones alone and lacks a portion of them. The sample has under 95,000 clones, 98% seen once. Sequenced sample: T cells isolated from PBMCs. These receptor sequences come from a human donor in good health. Both conserved end residues are part of each CDR3. The D gene is left open where the match is weak. Clone size is stated in some rows and not others, as once, few, many or a class when expanded.

CDR3 DNA | CDR3 protein | J gene | CDR3 length | D gene | V gene | clone size
TGCGCCAGCAGCTCCCGGGGATCGCGGGAGGGAAACACCGGGGAGCTGTTTTTT | CASSSRGSREGNTGELFF | TRBJ2-2 | 18 | TRBD2 | TRBV5-1 | -
TGTGCCAGCAGTATTGGGGGGACAGCTACTATGAAGCAGTACTTC | CASSIGGTATMKQYF | TRBJ2-7 | 15 | - | TRBV7-9 | -
TGTGCCAGCAGTCCCCCCCGGGTGAAGCAACGCAATCAGCCCCAGCATTTT | CASSPPRVKQRNQPQHF | TRBJ1-5 | 17 | - | TRBV28 | -
TGTGCCAGCTCTAAGACTAGCGAGGACACAGATACGCAGTATTTT | CASSKTSEDTDTQYF | TRBJ2-3 | 15 | TRBD2 | TRBV18 | -
TGTGCCAGCAGCCCGGACAGTTCCTACGAGCAGTACTTC | CASSPDSSYEQYF | TRBJ2-7 | 13 | - | TRBV11-3 | -
TGTGCCAGCAGCATACCGCGGACAGGGCTCAGAGATGGCTACACCTTC | CASSIPRTGLRDGYTF | TRBJ1-2 | 16 | TRBD1 | TRBV25-1 | -
TGTGCCAGCAGTTTCGACAGAACAGAAAATGAAAAACTGTTTTTT | CASSFDRTENEKLFF | TRBJ1-4 | 15 | - | TRBV6-5 | -
TGCAGCGTTGAACAACCGGGACTAGGCCTCAATGAGCAGTTCTTC | CSVEQPGLGLNEQFF | TRBJ2-1 | 15 | TRBD2 | TRBV29-1 | once
TGTGCCAGCAGTGGTTCCGGGACTAGCGGGGGGGATACGCAGTATTTT | CASSGSGTSGGDTQYF | TRBJ2-3 | 16 | TRBD2 | TRBV6-1 | -
TGTGCCAGCACCCTAATGGGGCCCGGCACTGAAGCTTTCTTT | CASTLMGPGTEAFF | TRBJ1-1 | 14 | - | TRBV27 | -
TGCGCCAGCAGTGTTTCTAATCCTCTCTACGAGCAGTACTTC | CASSVSNPLYEQYF | TRBJ2-7 | 14 | - | TRBV10-2 | -
TGTGCCAGCAGCCAAGATCTTGGTCTAACCTACGAGCAGTACTTC | CASSQDLGLTYEQYF | TRBJ2-7 | 15 | - | TRBV4-2 | -
TGCGCCAGCAGTGATCCGGGCAGGGGAGGGAACGAGCAGTACTTC | CASSDPGRGGNEQYF | TRBJ2-7 | 15 | - | TRBV10-1 | -
TGTGCCAGCAGCCCCGGACAGAGAGGCTACACCTTC | CASSPGQRGYTF | TRBJ1-2 | 12 | - | TRBV28 | -
TGTGCCAGCAGCTCCCAGGACAGGGGAAATGAAAAACTGTTTTTT | CASSSQDRGNEKLFF | TRBJ1-4 | 15 | TRBD1 | TRBV7-6 | -
TGTGCCAGCAGCCCCCGGGTAGGCCGAGAGACCCAGTACTTC | CASSPRVGRETQYF | TRBJ2-5 | 14 | - | TRBV7-2 | -
TGTGCCAGCAGCCGACAGGACTCCTACGAGCAGTACTTC | CASSRQDSYEQYF | TRBJ2-7 | 13 | - | TRBV14 | -
TGTGCCAGTACCTTCGGGCAGGGTTGGGTGCCCGACCTTAATGGCTACACCTTC | CASTFGQGWVPDLNGYTF | TRBJ1-2 | 18 | - | TRBV19 | -
TGCAGCGTCGGACAGCAAATCGGCTATGGCTACACCTTC | CSVGQQIGYGYTF | TRBJ1-2 | 13 | - | TRBV29-1 | -
TGTGCCAGCAACAACGGGGGGGCCCGGGAGACCCAGTACTTC | CASNNGGARETQYF | TRBJ2-5 | 14 | TRBD2 | TRBV5-4 | -
TGTGCCAGCAGTGAATTACAGCTCTTCTCTGGAAACACCATATATTTT | CASSELQLFSGNTIYF | TRBJ1-3 | 16 | - | TRBV6-1 | -
TGTGCCAGCAGCGCGCCGGGACTTACTAGCTCCTACGAGCAGTACTTC | CASSAPGLTSSYEQYF | TRBJ2-7 | 16 | - | TRBV7-8 | -
TGCGCCAGCAGCCAAAAGGGACTTGTCCCTGGCTACACCTTC | CASSQKGLVPGYTF | TRBJ1-2 | 14 | - | TRBV4-1 | -
TGTGCCAGCAGCCCTGGGACTGTCGAGAAAAGGCAGTACTTC | CASSPGTVEKRQYF | TRBJ2-7 | 14 | - | TRBV13 | -
TGCGCCAGCAGCCAAGTTCGTGTGAGCGGGAGTGGCCACGAGCAGTACTTC | CASSQVRVSGSGHEQYF | TRBJ2-7 | 17 | TRBD2 | TRBV4-1 | once
TGCGCCAGCAGCTTGAGACTAGCGGGAGGGTACAATGAGCAGTTCTTC | CASSLRLAGGYNEQFF | TRBJ2-1 | 16 | TRBD2 | TRBV5-1 | -
TGTGCCATCGTTAGACAGGGTCATTCCGGAAACACCATATATTTT | CAIVRQGHSGNTIYF | TRBJ1-3 | 15 | TRBD1 | TRBV7-2 | -
TGCGCCAGCAGCTTGGAGGACAGGGAGGCTAACTATGGCTACACCTTC | CASSLEDREANYGYTF | TRBJ1-2 | 16 | TRBD1 | TRBV5-1 | once
TGTGCCAGTTCTCCCTCGACAGGGGGCCCCACTCCTTACAATGAGCAGTTCTTC | CASSPSTGGPTPYNEQFF | TRBJ2-1 | 18 | TRBD1 | TRBV19 | -
TGTGCCAGTAGTTTCGGGGGTCGCGGCACAGATACGCAGTATTTT | CASSFGGRGTDTQYF | TRBJ2-3 | 15 | - | TRBV19 | -
TGTGCCAGCAGCTTACGGACAGCGGAATCCTACGAGCAGTACTTC | CASSLRTAESYEQYF | TRBJ2-7 | 15 | - | TRBV7-9 | once
TGTGCCAGCATAGGGACAGGGGGTATCAATCAGCCCCAGCATTTT | CASIGTGGINQPQHF | TRBJ1-5 | 15 | TRBD1 | TRBV28 | -
TGTGCCAGCAGTTACCCAGGCAGGGGAAATGAGCAGTTCTTC | CASSYPGRGNEQFF | TRBJ2-1 | 14 | - | TRBV6-5 | -
TGCGCCAGCAGCTTGGGATCGACAGGGGTTAACACTGAAGCTTTCTTT | CASSLGSTGVNTEAFF | TRBJ1-1 | 16 | TRBD1 | TRBV5-1 | -
TGCGCCAGCAGCCCCGTAGGGACAGTCACGAGAAAATCTGAAAAACTGTTTTTT | CASSPVGTVTRKSEKLFF | TRBJ1-4 | 18 | TRBD1 | TRBV4-1 | -
TGTGCCAGCAGCCAAGACTCTGGACAGGGGGACCCTGAAGCTTTCTTT | CASSQDSGQGDPEAFF | TRBJ1-1 | 16 | TRBD1 | TRBV4-2 | -
TGCGCCAGCAGCCTCCTCGGGGGGGACCAAGAGACCCAGTACTTC | CASSLLGGDQETQYF | TRBJ2-5 | 15 | TRBD2 | TRBV5-1 | -
TGTGCCAGCCGGACAGGGGTCTATGGCTACACCTTC | CASRTGVYGYTF | TRBJ1-2 | 12 | TRBD1 | TRBV25-1 | once
TGTGCCAGCGGACAGGGAAGGAGAAATGAGCAGTTCTTC | CASGQGRRNEQFF | TRBJ2-1 | 13 | TRBD1 | TRBV13 | -
TGTGCCAGCAGCCCAGGGACAGCTTATGGCTACACCTTC | CASSPGTAYGYTF | TRBJ1-2 | 13 | TRBD1 | TRBV7-8 | -
TGTGCTAGTGGTTTGGTCAGGACAGGGGCTTCCATGAACACTGAAGCTTTCTTT | CASGLVRTGASMNTEAFF | TRBJ1-1 | 18 | TRBD1 | TRBV12-5 | -
TGTGCCAGCAGTTACGGTCCGGGTAGGATGAACACTGAAGCTTTCTTT | CASSYGPGRMNTEAFF | TRBJ1-1 | 16 | - | TRBV6-5 | -
TGTGCCAGCAGCGGAGGACAGGTGAACACTGAAGCTTTCTTT | CASSGGQVNTEAFF | TRBJ1-1 | 14 | TRBD1 | TRBV9 | -
TGTGCCAGCAGCGTAGCTTTAGTCCTAGCGGGGGGCCGGGACACCGGGGAGCTGTTTTTT | CASSVALVLAGGRDTGELFF | TRBJ2-2 | 20 | TRBD2 | TRBV9 | -
TGTGCCAGTAGGTCTAAGCGGGTCGAGGGAGATACGCAGTATTTT | CASRSKRVEGDTQYF | TRBJ2-3 | 15 | - | TRBV19 | -